The T cell receptor beta chain under discussion was sequenced for a study of T cells in Graves' hyperthyroidism and ophthalmopathy. Study conclusions and caveats: Before onset, by a median of about seven months, the model predicted ophthalmopathy. Within blood appeared most thyroid clonotypes that had expanded above 0.001.

Comment on this clonotype: No antigen is known for it.

V lost 2 bases and J 4 bases, leaving 14 bases between the germline ends. Germline lookup yields CDR1 SEHNR and CDR2 FQNEAQ (reference sequence). The CDR3 extends over 15 amino acids. The investigators amplified TCR beta CDR3 regions from RNA transcripts. A set of HTBI primers served as the primers for a first-round RT-PCR of the TCR CDR3. TCRdb processed the multiplex PCR reads anew with MiXCR; each CDR3 protein has one entry. The data show about 340,000 distinct CDR3 sequences, roughly 20% seen once. The definition of stable Graves' hyperthyroidism was no ophthalmopathy progression within 18 months. Exclusion of a patient resulted from uncontrolled infection, other autoimmune disease, pregnancy or lactation.

The material sequenced was blood. The clonotype was recovered from a woman between 45 and 65 years old with Graves' hyperthyroidism. V is TRBV7-9 and J is TRBJ1-2; no clear D gene. CDR3 in amino acids: CASSLPQDQVYGYTF. Here the CDR3 DNA reads TGTGCCAGCAGCTTACCGCAGGATCAAGTCTATGGCTACACCTTC.